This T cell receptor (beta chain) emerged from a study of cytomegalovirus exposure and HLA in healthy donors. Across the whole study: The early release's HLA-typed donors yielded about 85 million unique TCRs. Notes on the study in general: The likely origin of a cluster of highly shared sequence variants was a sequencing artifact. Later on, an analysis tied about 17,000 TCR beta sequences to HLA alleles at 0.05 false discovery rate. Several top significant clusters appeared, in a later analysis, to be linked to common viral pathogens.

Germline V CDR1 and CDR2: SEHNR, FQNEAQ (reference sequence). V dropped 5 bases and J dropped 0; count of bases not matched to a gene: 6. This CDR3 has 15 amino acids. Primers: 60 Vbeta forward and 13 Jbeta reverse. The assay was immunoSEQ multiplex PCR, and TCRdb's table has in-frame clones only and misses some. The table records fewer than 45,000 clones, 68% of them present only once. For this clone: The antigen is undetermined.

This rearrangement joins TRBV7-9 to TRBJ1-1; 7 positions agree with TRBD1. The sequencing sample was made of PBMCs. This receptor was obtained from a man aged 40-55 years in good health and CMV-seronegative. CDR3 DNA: TGTGCCAGCAGCCTCCCAGGGGGGATGAACACTGAAGCTTTCTTT. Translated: CASSLPGGMNTEAFF.